The 17 T cell receptor beta chains below were found in one sample sequenced in a study of CD8 T cells in Susac syndrome. RNA totalling about 0.5 to 1 ug underwent reverse transcription with random hexamers. From the immunoSEQ multiplex PCR reads, TCRdb called clonotypes with MiXCR, one entry per CDR3 protein. This repertoire shows 95,000 to 150,000 distinct CDR3 sequences, over 90% found once; its top ten account for about 0.28%. Sequenced material: CD8+ T cells from PBMCs. The source is a human donor with Susac syndrome.

J is TRBJ2-1 and V is TRBV30; possibly TRBD2 for D (6 bases). Germline CDR1 GTSNPN, CDR2 SVGIG (reference sequence). The CDR3 spans 12 residues. V lost 3 bases and J lost 5, with 8 bases in between. The DNA for the CDR3 is TGTGCCTGGAGCGGACTAAACAATGAGCAGTTCTTC. It is translated as CAWSGLNNEQFF.

The chain has TRBV12-3 or TRBV12-4 and TRBJ2-1; D ambiguous. Trimming removed 3 bases at V and 3 bases at J, with 6 bases between. This CDR3 has 13 amino acids. DNA of the CDR3: TGTGCCAGCAGTTTGAGCGACTACAATGAGCAGTTCTTC. It yields the protein CASSLSDYNEQFF.

The chain links TRBV6-5 to TRBJ2-1; tentative D call: TRBD2 (5 bases). V lost 6 bases and J lost 4, with 10 bases in between. Germline V gene lookup returns CDR1 MNHEY and CDR2 SVGAGI. The CDR3 totals 13 residues. The CDR3 region is CASSPEGYNEQFF. The CDR3 region has the DNA TGTGCCAGCAGCCCTGAGGGATACAATGAGCAGTTCTTC.

The chain combines TRBV11-2 with TRBJ1-1; weak D call: TRBD1 (5 bases). The CDR3 loop spans 14 amino acids. Per the germline V gene, CDR1 is SGHAT and CDR2 is FQNNGV. V was trimmed by 5 bases and J by 4 bases, leaving 14 bases between them. Here the CDR3 reads CASSPRGGITEAFF. In DNA form, the CDR3 reads TGTGCCAGCAGCCCACGGGGGGGGATCACTGAAGCTTTCTTT.

The rearrangement joins TRBV20-1 to TRBJ2-3; 7 positions match TRBD2. Germline CDR1 and CDR2: DFQATT and SNEGSKA (reference sequence). V gave up 3 bases and J gave up 3 bases; unmatched junction bases: 18. CDR3 size: 18 residues. The CDR3 nucleotides read TGCAGTGCTAGGGCTGGCCGGGGGGACCCGTTCAGGACAGATACGCAGTATTTT. Its protein product is CSARAGRGDPFRTDTQYF.

This rearrangement joins TRBV6-4 to TRBJ2-1; tentatively, D is TRBD1 (5 bases). V was trimmed by 4 bases and J by 0 bases, leaving 10 bases between them. The CDR3 sequence is 15 residues long. Germline assignment: CDR1 MRHNA and CDR2 SNTAGT. The CDR3 here is CASSAYRSSYNEQFF. Written as DNA, the CDR3 is TGTGCCAGCAGTGCATACAGGAGCTCCTACAATGAGCAGTTCTTC.

V is TRBV7-9 and J is TRBJ1-2; a possible D gene is TRBD1 (5 bases). Trimming cost V 4 bases and J 3 bases, with 12 bases left between them. CDR1 and CDR2 (germline): SEHNR, FQNEAQ (reference sequence). The CDR3 consists of 14 residues. CDR3 DNA sequence: TGTGCCAGCAGCTCCCCCGGCAGGGACTATGGCTACACCTTC. Protein product: CASSSPGRDYGYTF.

The CDR3 bases are TGTGCCAGCAGCGCGAGTATGGATACCAGGGGGCCTCGCCCAAACTATGGCTACACCTTC. This codes for CASSASMDTRGPRPNYGYTF. The genes are TRBV9 and TRBJ1-2, with 8 bases aligning to TRBD1. V lost 3 bases and J lost 2; bases outside the gene matches: 21. Germline V gives CDR1 SGDLS, CDR2 YYNGEE. The CDR3 loop spans 20 amino acids.

V is TRBV7-9 and J is TRBJ1-1; TRBD1 matches 7 bases. V trimming: 7 bases; J trimming: 10 bases; junction bases outside the gene matches: 12. Germline assignment: CDR1 SEHNR and CDR2 FQNEAQ (reference sequence). There are 13 residues in the CDR3. Written as DNA, the CDR3 is TGTGCCAGCACCTGGGGACAGCCACTGTTAGCTTTCTTT. Protein: CASTWGQPLLAFF.

The sample holds one count of this clonotype. The J gene is TRBJ2-5, the V gene TRBV25-1, with 7 bases that match TRBD2. Losses at the gene ends were 4 bases for V and 5 bases for J; bases not matched to a gene: 7. Germline loops: CDR1 MGHDK, CDR2 SYGVNS. CDR3 length equals 14 residues. The CDR3 loop is CASSAVTSWETQYF. The CDR3 region has the DNA TGTGCCAGCAGTGCAGTGACTAGCTGGGAGACCCAGTACTTC.

The rearrangement uses TRBV4-2 and TRBJ2-1; TRBD2 aligns across 15 bases. The V gene end was trimmed by 1 base and the J gene end by 9 bases; junction bases not matched to a gene: 4. From germline, CDR1 is LGHNA and CDR2 YNFKEQ. CDR3 length: 16 residues. The CDR3 loop reads CASSQGPGLAGGEQFF. The CDR3 bases are TGTGCCAGCAGCCAAGGCCCGGGACTAGCGGGGGGTGAGCAGTTCTTC.

This chain links TRBV29-1 with TRBJ2-7; TRBD1 matches 7 bases. The CDR3 loop spans 13 amino acids. Germline trimming cut 6 bases from V and 0 bases from J; bases unmatched to any gene: 5. The germline CDR1 and CDR2 sequences are SQVTM and ANQGSEA. The CDR3 here is CSVGTELSYEQYF. CDR3 bases: TGCAGCGTCGGGACAGAACTCTCCTACGAGCAGTACTTC.

V usage is TRBV20-1 and J usage is TRBJ2-7; 8 bases agree with TRBD1. The CDR3 covers 13 residues. Germline V gene sequence: CDR1 DFQATT, CDR2 SNEGSKA (reference sequence). V shed 1 base and J 2 bases; nucleotides not matched to a gene: 1. The CDR3 DNA reads as TGCAGTGCTAGAGGGACAGGGCCCTACGAGCAGTACTTC. The encoded protein is CSARGTGPYEQYF.

The chain employs TRBV4-3 and TRBJ1-1, with D tentatively TRBD1 (5 bases). Per germline, CDR1 LGHNA and CDR2 YSLEER. V gave up 1 base and J gave up 1 base, with 13 bases separating them. CDR3 size: 16 residues. CDR3 amino acids: CASSQVGVGANTEAFF. The DNA for the CDR3 is TGCGCCAGCAGCCAAGTGGGGGTTGGCGCGAACACTGAAGCTTTCTTT.

V gene TRBV6-5 combines with J gene TRBJ2-2; no definite D call. The V gene lost 10 bases and the J gene lost 7 bases, with 19 bases spanning the gap. This CDR3 is 14 amino acids long. Germline V gene data show CDR1 as MNHEY and CDR2 as SVGAGI. The CDR3 coding sequence is TGTGCCATCGGGCCCCTTGGGATGGGCGGGGAGCTGTTTTTT. It is translated as CAIGPLGMGGELFF.

This CDR3 reads CASSSTVAGQEDTQYF. The CDR3 nucleotides read TGTGCCAGCAGTTCCACTGTAGCGGGACAGGAGGATACGCAGTATTTT. The rearrangement links TRBV12-3 or TRBV12-4 to TRBJ2-3; D could derive from TRBD1 or TRBD2 (8 bases each). The length of the CDR3 is 16 residues. The germline V and J ends were trimmed by 4 bases and 6 bases, with 20 bases remaining between them.

A single count supports this clonotype. This chain uses TRBV20-1 with TRBJ1-2, with D hard to call. V shed 3 bases and J shed 8 bases, with 16 bases lying between them. The germline gives CDR1 DFQATT, CDR2 SNEGSKA (reference sequence). The CDR3 has 13 amino acids. In DNA, the CDR3 is TGCAGTGCTAGCAAACACCAACCGGGGGGCTACACCTTC. It yields the protein CSASKHQPGGYTF.